Listed here are 5 T cell receptor beta chains from one sample, sequenced in a study of T cell responses to AZD1222 COVID-19 vaccine. The protocol was immunoSEQ multiplex PCR, while the TCRdb copy is restricted to in-frame clones and leaves out a portion. Of some 170,000 clones listed, around 89% are singletons. This sample comprised peripheral blood, obtained 28 days after the second dose of the MenACWY control vaccine. The receptors were gathered from an adult who received the MenACWY meningococcal vaccine as a control.

In nucleotides, the CDR3 is TGTGCCAGCAGTTTATGGGAACGAAACACCATATATTTT. It is translated as CASSLWERNTIYF. The chain combines TRBV12-3 or TRBV12-4 with TRBJ1-3; D gene ambiguous. The CDR3 length is 13 residues. V was pared by 2 bases and J by 5 bases, with 7 bases between.

This clone was found once. The chain joins TRBV7-9 to TRBJ2-1, with D possibly called TRBD1 or TRBD2 (6 bases each). V was trimmed by 10 bases and J by 0 bases, leaving 25 bases between them. The V gene's germline CDR1 is SEHNR and CDR2 FQNEAQ (reference sequence). The length of the CDR3 is 18 residues. CDR3 coding DNA: TGTGCCACCCCTGGGGGGCTAGCGCCACAGAGCTCCTACAATGAGCAGTTCTTC. It encodes CATPGGLAPQSSYNEQFF.

V usage is TRBV13 and J usage is TRBJ1-6; D is perhaps TRBD1 (6 bases). CDR3 length equals 14 residues. The V gene's germline CDR1 is PRHDT and CDR2 FYEKMQ (reference sequence). V was cut by 5 bases and J by 10 bases, with 15 bases left in between. The CDR3 region has the DNA TGTGCCAGCAGCCCTCCGAGGGGGGGATCACCCCTCCACTTT. Residues: CASSPPRGGSPLHF.

The genes are TRBV7-2 and TRBJ2-3; D could derive from TRBD1 or TRBD2 (5 bases each). CDR3 length: 15 amino acids. The V end was cut by 5 bases, the J end by 1 base, with 13 bases between. In germline, CDR1 is SGHTA, CDR2 FQGNSA. CDR3 sequence (DNA): TGTGCCAGCAGCATAGAGGGGTGGGGCACAGATACGCAGTATTTT. Translating gives CASSIEGWGTDTQYF.

DNA for the CDR3: TGCGCCAGCAGCTCCGAACCCTACGAGCAGTACTTC. Its protein product is CASSSEPYEQYF. The chain links TRBV5-1 to TRBJ2-7, with no clear D. The CDR3 covers 12 residues. Germline assignment: CDR1 SGHRS and CDR2 YFSETQ. Between the trimmed V and J ends, which lost 3 bases and 2 bases, there was a span of 6 bases.